The rows below give T cell receptor beta chains drawn from one sample of a study of blood T cell repertoires in COVID-19. Using immunoSEQ multiplex PCR, the repertoire was profiled, and TCRdb retains in-frame clones only, with some absent. The top ten clones hold roughly 4.4% of a sample with roughly 120,000 clones, 85% to 90% of them seen once. The sequenced sample consisted of peripheral blood. The receptors shown here come from a woman aged 50 to 65 with acute or convalescent COVID-19. CDR3s leave out the opening cysteine and the closing phenylalanine or tryptophan. Each record gives: V gene, CDR3 protein.

v_call: TRBV29-1
cdr3_aa: SVRQVYEQY

v_call: TRBV6-2/TRBV6-3
cdr3_aa: ASSYSSGQSYYEQY

v_call: TRBV12-5
cdr3_aa: ASGLGQGVNEQF

v_call: TRBV27
cdr3_aa: ASSLPGCLLYGYT

v_call: TRBV7-3
cdr3_aa: ASSLAGGANEQF

v_call: TRBV4-2
cdr3_aa: ASSQRDRGDSPLH

v_call: TRBV28
cdr3_aa: AISTNEGALGEKLF

v_call: TRBV5-4
cdr3_aa: ASSLGYNGNTEAF

v_call: TRBV3-1/TRBV3-2
cdr3_aa: ASSLSGSGRNEQF

v_call: TRBV5-1
cdr3_aa: ASSLQGSSYNEQF

v_call: TRBV6-5
cdr3_aa: ASRSTGIEAQF

v_call: TRBV19
cdr3_aa: ASSITAAKNQPQH

v_call: TRBV7-9
cdr3_aa: ASSPSTDTQY

v_call: TRBV19
cdr3_aa: ASGGAPYEQY

v_call: TRBV2
cdr3_aa: ASSEARSSYEQY

v_call: TRBV5-1
cdr3_aa: ASSTLAGPDTGELF

v_call: TRBV18
cdr3_aa: ASSPGQGFGQY

v_call: TRBV25-1
cdr3_aa: ASRQTGANTEAF

v_call: TRBV6-4
cdr3_aa: ASSVERGSTDTQY

v_call: TRBV12-5
cdr3_aa: ASADSPIANYGYT

v_call: TRBV5-1
cdr3_aa: ASSLASGGIYGYT

v_call: TRBV19
cdr3_aa: ASSRLEDRRQETQY

v_call: TRBV13
cdr3_aa: ASSPLEGEQF

v_call: TRBV7-9
cdr3_aa: ATVPTGVNTEAF

v_call: TRBV7-6
cdr3_aa: ASSLAVAKPGNTIY

v_call: TRBV28
cdr3_aa: ASGQGGWDTQY

v_call: TRBV10-2
cdr3_aa: ASRRLAESYNEQF

v_call: TRBV7-9
cdr3_aa: ASSLGRGAYSYEQY